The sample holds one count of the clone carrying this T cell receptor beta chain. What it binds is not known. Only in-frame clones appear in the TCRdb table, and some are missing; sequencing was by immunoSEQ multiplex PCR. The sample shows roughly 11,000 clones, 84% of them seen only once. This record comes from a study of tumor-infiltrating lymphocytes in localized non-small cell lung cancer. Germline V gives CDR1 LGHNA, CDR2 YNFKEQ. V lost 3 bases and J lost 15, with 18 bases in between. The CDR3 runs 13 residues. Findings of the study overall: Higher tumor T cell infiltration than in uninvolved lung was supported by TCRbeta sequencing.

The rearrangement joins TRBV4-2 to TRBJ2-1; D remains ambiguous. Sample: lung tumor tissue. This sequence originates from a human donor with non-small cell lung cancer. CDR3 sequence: CASSHRGAVRRFF. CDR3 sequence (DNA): TGTGCCAGCAGCCATAGAGGTGCAGTCAGGCGGTTCTTC.